Listed below are T cell receptor beta chains from one sample, sequenced in a study of CD8 T cells in ankylosing spondylitis. Using its own MiXCR run on the 5' RACE reads, TCRdb lists one record per CDR3 protein. The data hold some 46,000 distinct CDR3 sequences, with roughly 9.6% observed a single time. Sequenced sample: blood, either unsorted or a sorted T cell fraction (not recorded which). The receptors were gathered from a male donor with ankylosing spondylitis or in good health (not recorded which). Each CDR3 is given with its conserved first and last residue. Clone size is shown for a subset of rows, as once, few, many or a class of expanded clone.

J: TRBJ2-5; size: many; V: TRBV15; CDR3: CATSRDLVGQETQYF
J: TRBJ2-2; size: many; V: TRBV24-1; CDR3: CATSGANTGELFF
J: TRBJ2-3; size: NA; V: TRBV7-9; CDR3: CASSGRDRAFPDTQYF
J: TRBJ2-3; size: many; V: TRBV15; CDR3: CATSRDFRGSDTQYF
J: TRBJ2-3; size: many; V: TRBV2; CDR3: CASEGRRSYTQYF
J: TRBJ1-5; size: many; V: TRBV6-1; CDR3: CASRRDRGPQPQHF
J: TRBJ1-4; size: NA; V: TRBV15; CDR3: CTTSRDRGPEKLFF
J: TRBJ1-1; size: medium-sized; V: TRBV12-3/TRBV12-4; CDR3: CASSSQLGQGRTEAFF
J: TRBJ1-1; size: NA; V: TRBV7-2; CDR3: CASSRTLTDRTEAFF
J: TRBJ2-1; size: many; V: TRBV10-3; CDR3: CAILDRGNEQFF
J: TRBJ1-5; size: many; V: TRBV7-6; CDR3: CASSSGGALQPQHF
J: TRBJ1-2; size: many; V: TRBV4-2; CDR3: CASSQDLGTGTYGYTF
J: TRBJ2-5; size: many; V: TRBV9; CDR3: CASSVRTGAQETQYF
J: TRBJ1-5; size: few; V: TRBV4-2; CDR3: CASSRSGQPQHF
J: TRBJ2-1; size: many; V: TRBV5-1; CDR3: CASSLFLYEQFF
J: TRBJ2-7; size: many; V: TRBV20-1; CDR3: CSADGNLYEQYF
J: TRBJ2-3; size: many; V: TRBV20-1; CDR3: CSARTSTDTQYF
J: TRBJ1-1; size: few; V: TRBV7-8; CDR3: CASSRFGTGGNTEAFF
J: TRBJ2-1; size: many; V: TRBV5-1; CDR3: CASSTASGGSYNEQFF
J: TRBJ2-3; size: NA; V: TRBV5-4; CDR3: CASSSTISLWGPPTDTQYF
J: TRBJ2-7; size: many; V: TRBV5-1; CDR3: CASSQIPGTGNEQYF
J: TRBJ2-7; size: many; V: TRBV18; CDR3: CASSPDRDSYEQYF
J: TRBJ1-2; size: once; V: TRBV5-1; CDR3: CASSRSAGNYGYTF
J: TRBJ2-3; size: NA; V: TRBV2; CDR3: CASTEQGDTQYF
J: TRBJ2-5; size: many; V: TRBV12-3/TRBV12-4; CDR3: CASSPRTRGETQYF
J: TRBJ2-7; size: many; V: TRBV2; CDR3: CASRGQGSEQYF
J: TRBJ2-1; size: few; V: TRBV5-1; CDR3: CASRLAGDNEQFF
J: TRBJ2-7; size: many; V: TRBV29-1; CDR3: CSVERGPTPREQYF
J: TRBJ2-3; size: many; V: TRBV5-6; CDR3: CASSSGLDTQYF
J: TRBJ2-7; size: NA; V: TRBV28; CDR3: CVSSPDRQHYEQYF
J: TRBJ1-1; size: many; V: TRBV6-5; CDR3: CASSPGTREAFF
J: TRBJ1-6; size: many; V: TRBV7-6; CDR3: CASSQNQDSPLHF
J: TRBJ2-1; size: many; V: TRBV20-1; CDR3: CSAPGPSGGAGYNEQFF
J: TRBJ2-3; size: few; V: TRBV28; CDR3: CASNGGGTVTQYF
J: TRBJ2-2; size: many; V: TRBV9; CDR3: CASSVADGNTGELFF
J: TRBJ1-2; size: few; V: TRBV7-2; CDR3: CASSLRGGRSDNYGYTF
J: TRBJ2-1; size: NA; V: TRBV27; CDR3: CASSLNYRNEQFF
J: TRBJ2-6; size: NA; V: TRBV12-3/TRBV12-4; CDR3: CASSSRMDSGANVLTF
J: TRBJ1-2; size: few; V: TRBV12-3/TRBV12-4; CDR3: CASTDRAYGYTF
J: TRBJ1-2; size: few; V: TRBV18; CDR3: CASSRQANYGYTF
J: TRBJ2-5; size: many; V: TRBV5-1; CDR3: CASSPFDPQETQYF
J: TRBJ1-1; size: NA; V: TRBV7-2; CDR3: CASSQRGGTNTEAFF
J: TRBJ2-7; size: few; V: TRBV7-2; CDR3: CASSLRQNYYEQYF
J: TRBJ1-5; size: few; V: TRBV7-8; CDR3: CASSPGGSGNQPQHF
J: TRBJ2-5; size: many; V: TRBV20-1; CDR3: CSAYDLRGVGETQYF
J: TRBJ2-5; size: NA; V: TRBV14; CDR3: CASAGLAGQETQYF
J: TRBJ1-3; size: NA; V: TRBV7-9; CDR3: CASSFSGTGGFGNTIYF
J: TRBJ2-1; size: many; V: TRBV10-3; CDR3: CANGQGGVYEQFF
J: TRBJ1-6; size: few; V: TRBV7-2; CDR3: CASSPTGSSYNSPLHF